The rows below give T cell receptor beta chains drawn from one sample of a study of blood T cell repertoires in COVID-19. Sequencing used immunoSEQ multiplex PCR; TCRdb keeps in-frame clones, though not all of them. This table holds approximately 43,000 clones, around 81% found once. Material for sequencing was peripheral blood. These receptors were collected from a man in his forties with active or convalescent COVID-19. CDR3s include the opening cysteine and the closing phenylalanine or tryptophan. The order of the fields is V gene, D gene, J gene, clone size, CDR3 protein, CDR3 DNA. The D gene is left open where the match is weak. Clone size is given for some rows only: seen once, a few or many times, or a class if the clone is expanded.

v_call: TRBV30
d_call: .
j_call: TRBJ1-5
clone_size: few
cdr3_aa: CAWSVRRGSNQPQHF
cdr3_nt: TGTGCCTGGAGTGTGCGAAGGGGGAGCAATCAGCCCCAGCATTTT

v_call: TRBV7-9
d_call: .
j_call: TRBJ2-1
clone_size: medium-sized
cdr3_aa: CASSSTKSYNEQFF
cdr3_nt: TGTGCCAGCAGCTCTACCAAATCCTACAATGAGCAGTTCTTC

v_call: TRBV30
d_call: TRBD2
j_call: TRBJ2-7
clone_size: .
cdr3_aa: CAWSVTAGGPTEQYF
cdr3_nt: TGTGCCTGGAGTGTTACGGCGGGAGGGCCTACTGAGCAGTACTTC

v_call: TRBV3-1/TRBV3-2
d_call: TRBD1
j_call: TRBJ1-5
clone_size: .
cdr3_aa: CASSQERRDRDRQPQHF
cdr3_nt: TGTGCCAGCAGCCAAGAACGCCGGGACAGGGATCGTCAGCCCCAGCATTTT

v_call: TRBV6-4
d_call: .
j_call: TRBJ1-1
clone_size: .
cdr3_aa: CASSDSSRRKAFF
cdr3_nt: TGTGCCAGCAGTGACTCGAGCCGGCGGAAAGCTTTCTTT

v_call: TRBV6-5
d_call: TRBD1
j_call: TRBJ1-5
clone_size: .
cdr3_aa: CASNRLTGQPQHF
cdr3_nt: TGTGCCAGCAACCGACTGACAGGGCAGCCCCAGCATTTT

v_call: TRBV19
d_call: .
j_call: TRBJ2-4
clone_size: .
cdr3_aa: CASTTGFVRNIQYF
cdr3_nt: TGTGCCAGTACAACAGGTTTCGTTAGGAACATTCAGTACTTC

v_call: TRBV2
d_call: TRBD2
j_call: TRBJ2-5
clone_size: few
cdr3_aa: CASRRTSGMVTQYF
cdr3_nt: TGTGCCAGCAGAAGGACTAGCGGGATGGTGACCCAGTACTTC

v_call: TRBV7-9
d_call: TRBD1
j_call: TRBJ1-6
clone_size: .
cdr3_aa: CASTYWVPGQRYNSPLHF
cdr3_nt: TGTGCCAGCACCTATTGGGTCCCGGGACAGCGTTATAATTCACCCCTCCACTTT

v_call: TRBV7-2
d_call: TRBD2
j_call: TRBJ2-7
clone_size: .
cdr3_aa: CASSRGEAPIEQYF
cdr3_nt: TGTGCCAGCAGCCGGGGGGAAGCCCCTATCGAGCAGTACTTC

v_call: TRBV4-2
d_call: TRBD2
j_call: TRBJ2-1
clone_size: .
cdr3_aa: CASSPLAGVWEQFF
cdr3_nt: TGTGCCAGCAGCCCCCTAGCGGGAGTATGGGAGCAGTTCTTC

v_call: TRBV2
d_call: .
j_call: TRBJ1-1
clone_size: .
cdr3_aa: CASSRGWDTEAFF
cdr3_nt: TGTGCCAGCTCGCGGGGTTGGGACACTGAAGCTTTCTTT

v_call: TRBV7-9
d_call: .
j_call: TRBJ2-2
clone_size: .
cdr3_aa: CASSLAQTNTGELFF
cdr3_nt: TGTGCCAGCAGCTTAGCGCAGACGAACACCGGGGAGCTGTTTTTT

v_call: TRBV30
d_call: .
j_call: TRBJ1-1
clone_size: .
cdr3_aa: CAWDAGGGTEAFF
cdr3_nt: TGTGCCTGGGACGCCGGGGGTGGCACTGAAGCTTTCTTT

v_call: TRBV4-2
d_call: .
j_call: TRBJ1-1
clone_size: .
cdr3_aa: CASSRDSNTEAFF
cdr3_nt: TGTGCCAGCAGCCGCGACAGCAACACTGAAGCTTTCTTT

v_call: TRBV6-1
d_call: .
j_call: TRBJ1-3
clone_size: .
cdr3_aa: CASSEGHGATGGNTIYF
cdr3_nt: TGTGCCAGCAGTGAAGGACACGGAGCGACAGGCGGAAACACCATATATTTT

v_call: TRBV5-1
d_call: TRBD2
j_call: TRBJ2-5
clone_size: .
cdr3_aa: CASSLLGLAGGQRQQETQYF
cdr3_nt: TGCGCCAGCAGCCTGCTAGGGCTAGCGGGGGGCCAGAGACAGCAAGAGACCCAGTACTTC

v_call: TRBV27
d_call: .
j_call: TRBJ2-3
clone_size: .
cdr3_aa: CASSRGRSTDTQYF
cdr3_nt: TGTGCCAGCAGTAGGGGCCGAAGCACAGATACGCAGTATTTT

v_call: TRBV6-4
d_call: TRBD1
j_call: TRBJ2-2
clone_size: .
cdr3_aa: CASSDSIRDRPQDTGELFF
cdr3_nt: TGTGCCAGCAGTGACTCGATCCGGGACAGGCCCCAGGACACCGGGGAGCTGTTTTTT

v_call: TRBV9
d_call: .
j_call: TRBJ2-5
clone_size: .
cdr3_aa: CASSVGSGAQETQYF
cdr3_nt: TGTGCCAGCAGCGTAGGATCGGGAGCGCAAGAGACCCAGTACTTC

v_call: TRBV12-3/TRBV12-4
d_call: TRBD2
j_call: TRBJ2-1
clone_size: .
cdr3_aa: CASSRAGGYEQFF
cdr3_nt: TGTGCCAGCAGCCGAGCGGGAGGGTATGAGCAGTTCTTC

v_call: TRBV9
d_call: .
j_call: TRBJ2-3
clone_size: .
cdr3_aa: CASSVGTASDTQYF
cdr3_nt: TGTGCCAGCAGCGTAGGGACTGCCAGCGATACGCAGTATTTT

v_call: TRBV21-1
d_call: .
j_call: TRBJ1-2
clone_size: .
cdr3_aa: CGNYGYTF
cdr3_nt: TGCGGAAACTATGGCTACACCTTC

v_call: TRBV28
d_call: .
j_call: TRBJ1-1
clone_size: .
cdr3_aa: CASSLAMNTEAFF
cdr3_nt: TGTGCCAGCAGTTTAGCGATGAACACTGAAGCTTTCTTT

v_call: TRBV5-1
d_call: .
j_call: TRBJ2-3
clone_size: .
cdr3_aa: CASKLEADTQYF
cdr3_nt: TGCGCCAGCAAGCTGGAGGCAGATACGCAGTATTTT

v_call: TRBV28
d_call: TRBD1
j_call: TRBJ1-6
clone_size: .
cdr3_aa: CASSLPKTGISYNSPLHF
cdr3_nt: TGTGCCAGCAGTTTACCCAAGACAGGGATCTCCTATAATTCACCCCTCCACTTT

v_call: TRBV19
d_call: .
j_call: TRBJ2-2
clone_size: .
cdr3_aa: CASSMRHANTGELFF
cdr3_nt: TGTGCCAGTAGTATGAGGCACGCCAACACCGGGGAGCTGTTTTTT

v_call: TRBV11-3
d_call: TRBD1
j_call: TRBJ2-7
clone_size: .
cdr3_aa: CASSFGAGGYEQYF
cdr3_nt: TGTGCCAGCAGCTTCGGCGCAGGGGGCTACGAGCAGTACTTC

v_call: TRBV29-1
d_call: .
j_call: TRBJ1-4
clone_size: .
cdr3_aa: CSVVKQGNEKLFF
cdr3_nt: TGCAGCGTCGTTAAACAGGGTAATGAAAAACTGTTTTTT